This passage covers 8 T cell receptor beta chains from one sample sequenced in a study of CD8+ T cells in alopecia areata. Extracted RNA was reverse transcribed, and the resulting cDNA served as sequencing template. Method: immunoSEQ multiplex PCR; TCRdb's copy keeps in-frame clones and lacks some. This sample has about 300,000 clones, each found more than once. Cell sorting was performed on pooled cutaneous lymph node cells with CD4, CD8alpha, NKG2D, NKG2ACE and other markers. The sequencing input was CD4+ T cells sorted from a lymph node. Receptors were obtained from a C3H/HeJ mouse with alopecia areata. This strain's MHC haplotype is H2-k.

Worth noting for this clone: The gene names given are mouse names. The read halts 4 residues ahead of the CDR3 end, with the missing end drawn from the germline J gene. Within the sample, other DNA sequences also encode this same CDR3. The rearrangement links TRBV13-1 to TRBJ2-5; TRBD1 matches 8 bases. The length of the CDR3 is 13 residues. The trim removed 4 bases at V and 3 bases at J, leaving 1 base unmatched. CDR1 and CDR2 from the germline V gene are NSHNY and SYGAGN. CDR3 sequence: CASSRTGQDTQYF. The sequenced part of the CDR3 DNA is TGTGCCAGCAGTCGGACAGGGCAAGAC.

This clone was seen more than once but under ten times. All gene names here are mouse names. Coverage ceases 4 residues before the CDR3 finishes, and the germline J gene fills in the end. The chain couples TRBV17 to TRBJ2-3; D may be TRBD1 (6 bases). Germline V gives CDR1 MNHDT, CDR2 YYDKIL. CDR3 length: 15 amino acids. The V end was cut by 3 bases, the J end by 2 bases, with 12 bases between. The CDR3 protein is CASSSPRGAAETLYF. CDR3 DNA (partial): TGTGCTAGCAGTAGTCCCAGGGGAGCTGCAGAA.

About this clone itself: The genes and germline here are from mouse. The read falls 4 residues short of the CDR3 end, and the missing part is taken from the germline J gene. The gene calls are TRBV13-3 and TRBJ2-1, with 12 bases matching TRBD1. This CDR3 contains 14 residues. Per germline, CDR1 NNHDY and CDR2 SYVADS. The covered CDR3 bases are TGTGCCAGCAGTCTGGGACAGGGGGCGGCT. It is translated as CASSLGQGAA. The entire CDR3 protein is CASSLGQGAAEQFF.

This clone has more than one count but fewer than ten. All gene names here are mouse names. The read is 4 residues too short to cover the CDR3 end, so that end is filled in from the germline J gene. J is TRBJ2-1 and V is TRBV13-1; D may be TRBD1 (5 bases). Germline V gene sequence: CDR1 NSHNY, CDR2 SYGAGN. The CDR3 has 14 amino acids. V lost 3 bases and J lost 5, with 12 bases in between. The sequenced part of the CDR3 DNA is TGTGCCAGCAGTGCCCAGGGTCGAAATGCT. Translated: CASSAQGRNA. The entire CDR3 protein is CASSAQGRNAEQFF.

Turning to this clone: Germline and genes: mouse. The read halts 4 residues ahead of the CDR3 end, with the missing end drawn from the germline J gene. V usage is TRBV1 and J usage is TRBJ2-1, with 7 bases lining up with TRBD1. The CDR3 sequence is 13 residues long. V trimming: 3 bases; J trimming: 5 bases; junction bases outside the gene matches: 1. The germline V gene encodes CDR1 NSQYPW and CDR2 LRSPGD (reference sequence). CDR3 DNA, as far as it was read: TGCACCTGCAGTGCGGGACAGAATGCT. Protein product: CTCSAGQNA. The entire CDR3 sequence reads CTCSAGQNAEQFF.

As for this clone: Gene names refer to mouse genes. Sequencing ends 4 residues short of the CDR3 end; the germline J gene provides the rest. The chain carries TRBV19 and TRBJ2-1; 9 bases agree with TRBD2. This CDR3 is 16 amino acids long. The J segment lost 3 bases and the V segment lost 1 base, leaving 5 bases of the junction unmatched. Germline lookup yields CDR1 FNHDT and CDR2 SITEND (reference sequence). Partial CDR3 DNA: TGTGCCAGCAGTATAAATGGACTGGGGTTCTATGCT. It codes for CASSINGLGFYA. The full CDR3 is CASSINGLGFYAEQFF. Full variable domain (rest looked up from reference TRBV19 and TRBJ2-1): GGIITQTPKFLIGQEGQKLTLKCQQNFNHDTMYWYRQDSGKGLRLIYYSITENDLQKGDLSEGYDASREKKSSFSLTVTSAQKNEMAVFLCASSINGLGFYAEQFFGPGTRLTVL.

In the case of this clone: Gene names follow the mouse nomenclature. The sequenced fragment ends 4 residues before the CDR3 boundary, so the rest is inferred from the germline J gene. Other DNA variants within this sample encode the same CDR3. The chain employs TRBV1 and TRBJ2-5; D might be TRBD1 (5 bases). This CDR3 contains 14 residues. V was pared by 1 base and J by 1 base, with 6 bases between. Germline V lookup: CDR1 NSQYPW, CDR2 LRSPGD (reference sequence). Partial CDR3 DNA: TGCACCTGCAGTGCAGCCAGGGACCAAGAC. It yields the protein CTCSAARDQD. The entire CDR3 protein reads CTCSAARDQDTQYF.

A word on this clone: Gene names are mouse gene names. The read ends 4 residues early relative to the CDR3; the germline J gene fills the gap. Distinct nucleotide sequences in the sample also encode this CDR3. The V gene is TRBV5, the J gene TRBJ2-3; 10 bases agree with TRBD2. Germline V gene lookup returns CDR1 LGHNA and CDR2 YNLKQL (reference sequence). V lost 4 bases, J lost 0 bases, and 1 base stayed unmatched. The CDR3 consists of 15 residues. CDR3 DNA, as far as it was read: TGTGCCAGCAGCCCTGGGGGGGCGAGTGCAGAA. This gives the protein CASSPGGASAE. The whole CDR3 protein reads CASSPGGASAETLYF.